The rows below give T cell receptor beta chains drawn from one sample of a study of blood T cell repertoires in COVID-19. TCRdb's copy holds only in-frame clones and misses some; the assay was immunoSEQ multiplex PCR. The data contain a few hundred thousand clones, over 75% of them singletons. The sequenced sample was PBMCs or T cells enriched from blood (not recorded which). The receptors shown here come from a man aged 30 to 39 who had recovered from COVID-19. Both conserved end residues are part of each CDR3. D genes are given only for firm matches. Size tells how often a clone was seen (once, few, many) or the class of an expanded clone, and some rows leave it out.

cdr3_nt cdr3_aa v_call d_call j_call clone_size
TGTGCCAGCAGCTTTGGACTGGCAGAGACCCAGTACTTC CASSFGLAETQYF TRBV7-6 NA TRBJ2-5 once
TGCGCCAGCAGCTTGGATTCGGCCCGGGACGAGCAGTACTTC CASSLDSARDEQYF TRBV5-1 NA TRBJ2-7 NA
TGTGCCAGCAGCTTAGATGGCAGGGGTCTGGGCACTGAAGCTTTCTTT CASSLDGRGLGTEAFF TRBV7-9 NA TRBJ1-1 NA
TGTGCCAGTAGTACTCTCCAGGGACAGAAGACGGCGACCCAGTACTTC CASSTLQGQKTATQYF TRBV19 TRBD1 TRBJ2-5 NA
TGTGCCATCAGTGAAGGACAGGGCGGCACTGAAGCTTTCTTT CAISEGQGGTEAFF TRBV10-3 TRBD1 TRBJ1-1 once
TGTGCCAGCAGCCCTCCGGGTGTGTACGAGCAGTACTTC CASSPPGVYEQYF TRBV14 NA TRBJ2-7 NA
TGTGCCACCAGACCGGGACAGGCCTACAATGAGCAGTTCTTC CATRPGQAYNEQFF TRBV15 TRBD1 TRBJ2-1 NA
TGCGCCAGCAGCCAAATGCTCAGGGGAGGGGCAAACTATGGCTACACCTTC CASSQMLRGGANYGYTF TRBV4-3 NA TRBJ1-2 NA
TGCGCCAGCACGGTTAGCGGGGGTCCCACAGATACGCAGTATTTT CASTVSGGPTDTQYF TRBV5-1 TRBD2 TRBJ2-3 NA
TGTGCCAGTAGTCCCGTCGGATTCGGGAGCTCCTACGAGCAGTACTTC CASSPVGFGSSYEQYF TRBV19 NA TRBJ2-7 many
TGTGCCAGCAGAGCAGGTTTCCAAGAGACCCAGTACTTC CASRAGFQETQYF TRBV27 NA TRBJ2-5 NA
TGTGCCAGCAGTACTTTTCACCCGAGGATGTATGGCTACACCTTC CASSTFHPRMYGYTF TRBV6-6 NA TRBJ1-2 NA
TGCGCCAGCAGCTTGGCGGTACTTTCACCGCGGGCCACGAACTACGAGCAGTACTTC CASSLAVLSPRATNYEQYF TRBV5-1 NA TRBJ2-7 NA
TGTGCCAGCAGCATCGGTCCAGGGAACTATAATTCACCCCTCCACTTT CASSIGPGNYNSPLHF TRBV27 NA TRBJ1-6 NA
TGTGCCAGCAGTGTCGTTAGCGGGGGATTCACAGATACGCAGTATTTT CASSVVSGGFTDTQYF TRBV25-1 TRBD2 TRBJ2-3 once
TGTGCCAGCAGCTTAGGGGCTAGCGGGGACAACGAGCAGTACTTC CASSLGASGDNEQYF TRBV13 TRBD2 TRBJ2-7 NA
TGTGCCTGGAACCCCCGGGGGGCAACAGCTAACTATGGCTACACCTTC CAWNPRGATANYGYTF TRBV30 NA TRBJ1-2 NA
TGCAGCGTAGCCCGGGGGACCTCCTACAATGAGCAGTTCTTC CSVARGTSYNEQFF TRBV29-1 NA TRBJ2-1 NA
TGTGCCAGCAGTGAAGCTCGGTCCGCGAGCTCCTACGAGCAGTACTTC CASSEARSASSYEQYF TRBV2 NA TRBJ2-7 NA
TGTGCCAGCAGTAACCAGGGGCTCGGTACGGAGACCCAGTACTTC CASSNQGLGTETQYF TRBV2 NA TRBJ2-5 few
TGTGCCAGCAGTGTATCTAGCGGGGCCACGTTGGATACGCAGTATTTT CASSVSSGATLDTQYF TRBV25-1 TRBD2 TRBJ2-3 NA
TGTGCCAGCTCAAACCAGTACGAGCAGTACTTC CASSNQYEQYF TRBV18 NA TRBJ2-7 NA
TGTGCCAGCTCACTCGAGATTATCACCCTCGGGGACACTGAAGCTTTCTTT CASSLEIITLGDTEAFF TRBV18 NA TRBJ1-1 NA
TGTGCCAGCAGGGCGGAGGGGGGGGCGGCCACTGAAGCTTTCTTT CASRAEGGAATEAFF TRBV6-4 NA TRBJ1-1 NA
TGTGCCAGCAGTCGGACAGGGGGTGTAAAACTGTTTTTT CASSRTGGVKLFF TRBV12-3/TRBV12-4 TRBD1 TRBJ1-4 NA
TGCAGCGTCAACAGGGGCACCGGGGAGCTGTTTTTT CSVNRGTGELFF TRBV29-1 TRBD1 TRBJ2-2 NA